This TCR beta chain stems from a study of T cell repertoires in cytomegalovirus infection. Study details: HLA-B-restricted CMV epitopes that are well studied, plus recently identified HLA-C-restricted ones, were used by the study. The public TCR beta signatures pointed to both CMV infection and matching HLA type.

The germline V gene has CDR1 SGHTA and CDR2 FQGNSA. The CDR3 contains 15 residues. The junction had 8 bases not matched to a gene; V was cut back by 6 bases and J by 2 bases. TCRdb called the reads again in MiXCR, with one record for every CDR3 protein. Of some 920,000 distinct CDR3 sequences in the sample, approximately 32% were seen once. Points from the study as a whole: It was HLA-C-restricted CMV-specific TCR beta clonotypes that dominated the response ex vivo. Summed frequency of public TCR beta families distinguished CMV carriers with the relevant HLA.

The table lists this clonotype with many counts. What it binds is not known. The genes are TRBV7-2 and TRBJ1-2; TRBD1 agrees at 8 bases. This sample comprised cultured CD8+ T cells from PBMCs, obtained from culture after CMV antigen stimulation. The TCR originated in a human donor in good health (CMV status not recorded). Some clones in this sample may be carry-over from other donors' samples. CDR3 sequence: CASRSLGQENYGYTF. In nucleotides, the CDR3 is TGTGCCAGCAGGAGCCTGGGACAGGAGAACTATGGCTACACCTTC.